The rows below give T cell receptor beta chains drawn from one sample of a study of PD-1 blockade in classical Hodgkin lymphoma. Sequenced by immunoSEQ multiplex PCR; TCRdb stores in-frame clones only, minus some. The table lists about 4,800 clones, over 60% of them singletons. The sample in question was CD4+ T cells from blood, obtained before the fourth cycle of nivolumab. These receptors were taken from a human donor with classical Hodgkin lymphoma. The CDR3 runs from the conserved cysteine through the conserved F or W. The D gene is left open where the match is weak.

TRBV5-5	TRBJ1-5	-	CASSLGGQGIQPQHF	TGTGCCAGCAGCTTGGGAGGGCAGGGGATTCAGCCCCAGCATTTT
TRBV30	TRBJ1-5	-	CAWSKGSNQPQHF	TGTGCCTGGAGCAAGGGTAGCAATCAGCCCCAGCATTTT
TRBV21-1	TRBJ1-2	-	CASSKALERQGGYGYTF	TGTGCCAGCAGCAAAGCGCTAGAAAGACAGGGCGGGTATGGCTACACCTTC
TRBV5-5	TRBJ1-2	-	CASSKRGADYGYTF	TGTGCCAGCTCGAAGCGGGGGGCCGACTATGGCTACACCTTC
TRBV28	TRBJ1-5	TRBD1	CASRLLGTGWNQPQHF	TGTGCCAGCAGGCTCCTGGGGACAGGGTGGAATCAGCCCCAGCATTTT
TRBV5-8	TRBJ1-2	-	CASSGGRTAQYGYTF	TGTGCCAGCAGCGGAGGTCGCACGGCCCAATATGGCTACACCTTC
TRBV5-1	TRBJ2-1	-	CASSLEVTGAENEQFF	TGCGCCAGCAGCTTGGAGGTAACGGGGGCTGAAAATGAGCAGTTCTTC
TRBV9	TRBJ1-1	-	CASSVASGREAFF	TGTGCCAGCAGCGTAGCCTCGGGAAGGGAGGCTTTCTTT
TRBV2	TRBJ1-4	TRBD1	CASRGQKNEKLFF	TGTGCCAGCAGGGGACAGAAGAATGAAAAACTGTTTTTT
TRBV14	TRBJ1-1	-	CASSQEVGAGVNTEAFF	TGTGCCAGCAGCCAAGAGGTGGGGGCCGGGGTGAACACTGAAGCTTTCTTT
TRBV29-1	TRBJ2-1	-	CSGGFNEQFF	TGCAGCGGGGGTTTCAATGAGCAGTTCTTC
TRBV19	TRBJ2-1	-	CASSIEGESSYNEQFF	TGTGCCAGTAGTATAGAAGGGGAGAGCTCCTACAATGAGCAGTTCTTC
TRBV5-6	TRBJ2-2	-	CASSLGTKVGELFF	TGTGCCAGCAGCTTGGGGACAAAAGTCGGGGAGCTGTTTTTT